Listed below are T cell receptor beta chains from one sample, sequenced in a study of cytotoxic CD8 clonotypes in ibrutinib-treated CLL. The method was immunoSEQ multiplex PCR; TCRdb's version includes in-frame clones alone and lacks a portion of them. The sample lists more than 110,000 clones; less than 95% were seen once. The material was PBMCs, obtained after 12 months of ibrutinib treatment. Receptor source: a human donor with chronic lymphocytic leukemia. Both conserved end residues are trimmed from each CDR3. The D gene is left open where the match is weak.

v_gene	d_gene	j_gene	CDR3aa
TRBV27	-	TRBJ2-1	ASSFTVAEQF
TRBV7-8	TRBD1	TRBJ1-4	ASSLGGTGELF
TRBV7-3	TRBD1	TRBJ2-2	ASSLFGRGTGMAGELF
TRBV25-1	TRBD1	TRBJ2-5	ASSMRHRGQETQY
TRBV7-9	TRBD2	TRBJ2-7	ASSLPGGRDPYEQY
TRBV6-5	-	TRBJ2-5	ASSNGGVGY
TRBV7-2	TRBD1	TRBJ1-1	ASSSSQGMNTEAF
TRBV9	-	TRBJ2-6	ASSAESDSGANVLT
TRBV18	TRBD2	TRBJ2-7	ASSLSGRDYEQY
TRBV12-5	-	TRBJ2-1	ASGFLTGNEQF
TRBV28	-	TRBJ2-7	ASSRNPAGTYEQY
TRBV7-9	-	TRBJ2-7	ASSLTGISYEQY
TRBV6-5	TRBD1	TRBJ1-1	ASNEGQGPHSEAF
TRBV14	-	TRBJ2-7	ASSQRRAFSYEQY
TRBV18	-	TRBJ2-5	ASSPFSGEETQY
TRBV6-6	TRBD1	TRBJ2-1	ASSKDRGRDNEQF
TRBV5-4	-	TRBJ1-1	ASSLGAKALSTEAF
TRBV7-9	TRBD1	TRBJ2-7	ASSFGTGNYEQY
TRBV6-1	-	TRBJ2-5	ASSEAPGPTAYQETQY
TRBV5-1	-	TRBJ2-2	ASSLSGGTGELF
TRBV28	TRBD1	TRBJ2-7	ASTAGTVTYEQY
TRBV29-1	-	TRBJ1-2	SGKLMGGSGYT
TRBV11-2	-	TRBJ2-3	ASSPRGDTQY
TRBV28	TRBD1	TRBJ1-1	ASSANRGRGTEAF
TRBV11-2	TRBD2	TRBJ2-3	ASSLNGLAASTDTQY
TRBV21-1	-	TRBJ2-2	ASSKTASREPNTGELF
TRBV29-1	-	TRBJ2-3	SVVETSTDTQY
TRBV7-2	TRBD2	TRBJ2-7	ASSLEFFGGEYEQY
TRBV11-3	TRBD1	TRBJ2-2	ASSSQGKNTGELF
TRBV15	-	TRBJ2-7	ATSRPTGSYEQY
TRBV6-6	TRBD2	TRBJ2-3	ASSYSAGGADTQY
TRBV27	-	TRBJ1-1	ASSPRWGSMNTEAF
TRBV28	-	TRBJ2-7	ASSLLGYEQY
TRBV7-2	TRBD1	TRBJ2-7	ASSLIPGQGGGEQY
TRBV21-1	-	TRBJ2-7	ASSAFLIPESSYEQY
TRBV15	TRBD2	TRBJ2-1	ATSREFASGPYNEQF
TRBV19	-	TRBJ2-7	ASGITITTYEQY
TRBV19	-	TRBJ2-2	ASSLGLNTGELF
TRBV4-1	-	TRBJ1-5	ASSERTREEPQH
TRBV7-8	-	TRBJ2-3	ASFFRDRSTDTQY
TRBV5-1	-	TRBJ1-2	ASSPGNVGGYT
TRBV5-5	TRBD1	TRBJ2-1	ASSLRDRADEQF
TRBV13	-	TRBJ1-3	ASSFGRRSGNTIY
TRBV28	-	TRBJ2-6	ASRGTIASRRANVLT
TRBV19	TRBD1	TRBJ2-1	ASKARRGQGAVKGIDEQF
TRBV20-1	-	TRBJ2-2	SAPLPGELF
TRBV20-1	-	TRBJ2-3	SRVYTDTQY
TRBV28	TRBD1	TRBJ2-3	ASSLGQGPGTDTQY
TRBV5-4	TRBD1	TRBJ2-1	ASSLKQGSSYNEQF
TRBV5-1	TRBD2	TRBJ2-1	ASSLQSGRHNEQF
TRBV11-3	-	TRBJ2-7	ASSQGLGEMDEQY
TRBV14	-	TRBJ1-1	ASSQPRADSLLTEAF
TRBV5-1	-	TRBJ2-5	ASSLVRAAQETQY